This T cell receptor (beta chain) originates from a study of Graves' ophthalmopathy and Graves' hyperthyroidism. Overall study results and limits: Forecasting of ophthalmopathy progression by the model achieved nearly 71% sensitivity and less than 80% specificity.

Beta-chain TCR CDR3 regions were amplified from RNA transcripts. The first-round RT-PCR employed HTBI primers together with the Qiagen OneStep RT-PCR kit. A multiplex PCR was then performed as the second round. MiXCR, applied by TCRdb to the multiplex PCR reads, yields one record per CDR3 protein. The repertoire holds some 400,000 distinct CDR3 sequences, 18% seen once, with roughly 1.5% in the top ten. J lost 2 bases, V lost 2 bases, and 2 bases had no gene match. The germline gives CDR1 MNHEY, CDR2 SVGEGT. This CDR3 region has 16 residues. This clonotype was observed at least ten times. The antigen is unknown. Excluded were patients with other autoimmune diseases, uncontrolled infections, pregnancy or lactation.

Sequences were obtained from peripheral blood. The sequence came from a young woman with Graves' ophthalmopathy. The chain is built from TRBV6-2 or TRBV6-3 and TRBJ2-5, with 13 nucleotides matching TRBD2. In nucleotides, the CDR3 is TGTGCCAGCAGTTACCCGACTAGCGGGGGGCAAGAGACCCAGTACTTC. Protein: CASSYPTSGGQETQYF.